The 13 T cell receptor beta chains in this list originate from one sample, sequenced in a study of CD8+ T cells in alopecia areata. cDNA prepared by RNA extraction and subsequent reverse transcription served as the template for sequencing. The protocol was immunoSEQ multiplex PCR, while the TCRdb copy is restricted to in-frame clones and leaves out a portion. Here the sample spans approximately 180,000 clones, less than 75% being singletons. The sequencing here drew on CD8+ T cells sorted from blood, taken at week 0. These receptors were obtained from a human donor with alopecia areata.

The chain recombines TRBV27 with TRBJ2-7, with TRBD1 identical over 7 bases. The CDR3 totals 15 residues. V lost 3 bases to trimming and J lost 3 bases; unmatched junction nucleotides: 8. Germline V CDR1 and CDR2: MNHEY, SMNVEV (reference sequence). CDR3 amino acids: CASSFSPGTVYEQYF. In nucleotides, the CDR3 is TGTGCCAGCAGTTTTAGCCCGGGGACAGTCTACGAGCAGTACTTC.

The chain carries TRBV9 and TRBJ2-2; weak D call: TRBD1 (5 bases). With 2 bases removed from V and 6 bases from J, the gap between germline ends came to 14 bases. Per germline, CDR1 SGDLS and CDR2 YYNGEE. The CDR3 contains 15 residues. For the CDR3, the DNA is TGTGCCAGCAGCGTTGACAGTCCCCGGCCCGGGGAGCTGTTTTTT. It is translated as CASSVDSPRPGELFF.

This clone was counted only a few times. The J gene is TRBJ2-5, the V gene TRBV11-2; a possible D gene is TRBD2 (5 bases). V was shortened by 3 bases and J by 4 bases, with 6 bases between the two germline ends. The CDR3 loop spans 12 amino acids. Germline V gives CDR1 SGHAT, CDR2 FQNNGV. The CDR3 loop is CASSFEGETQYF. In DNA, the CDR3 is TGTGCCAGCAGCTTTGAGGGAGAGACCCAGTACTTC.

The CDR3 spells CATSRVGRGSTDTQYF. The CDR3 bases are TGTGCCACCAGCAGAGTTGGCCGGGGTAGCACAGATACGCAGTATTTT. This chain uses TRBV15 with TRBJ2-3, with a weak D call TRBD2 (5 bases). Germline V gene data show CDR1 as LNHNV and CDR2 as YYDKDF (reference sequence). The CDR3 covers 16 residues. V lost 1 base to trimming and J lost 0 bases, with 11 bases between them.

The table lists this clone with a count of one. The CDR3 DNA is TGCGCCAGCAGCTTAAGACTAGCGGGGGTCACAGATACGCAGTATTTT. Its translation: CASSLRLAGVTDTQYF. This sequence joins TRBV5-1 and TRBJ2-3, with TRBD2 matching over 12 bases. The germline V gene encodes CDR1 SGHRS and CDR2 YFSETQ. The CDR3 consists of 16 residues. The trim removed 2 bases at V and 2 bases at J, leaving 3 bases unmatched.

This chain connects TRBV21-1 to TRBJ1-6; the tabulated D call, TRBD1, remains unverified against the DNA. TRBV21-1 is noted as a pseudogene. This CDR3 region has 14 residues. The chain's CDR3 is CASSNDRMDSPLHF. The CDR3 bases are TGTGCCAGCAGCAACGACAGGATGGATTCACCCCTCCACTTT.

The V and J genes are TRBV7-8 and TRBJ2-1, with 7 positions matching TRBD2. Trimming took 5 bases from V and 6 from J; bases not matched to a gene: 7. Per the germline V gene, CDR1 is SGHVS and CDR2 is FQNEAQ. The CDR3 is 14 residues long. CDR3 coding DNA: TGTGCCAGCAGCCTGAGAGGACTAGGCAATGAGCAGTTCTTC. Its protein is CASSLRGLGNEQFF.

The V call is TRBV29-1, the J call TRBJ2-7, with unresolved D. Germline-derived CDR1 and CDR2 are SQVTM and ANQGSEA. V gave up 7 bases and J gave up 5 bases, with 9 bases separating them. The CDR3 length is 10 residues. The CDR3 protein is CSGIWNEQYF. CDR3 DNA sequence: TGCAGCGGCATTTGGAACGAGCAGTACTTC.

This chain connects TRBV13 to TRBJ2-4; TRBD1 is a possible D gene (5 bases). V gave up 5 bases and J gave up 0 bases, with 11 bases separating them. The CDR3 has 15 amino acids. The germline V gene has CDR1 PRHDT and CDR2 FYEKMQ (reference sequence). Here the CDR3 reads CASSGDSLAKNIQYF. The CDR3 bases are TGTGCCAGCAGCGGAGACAGCCTAGCCAAAAACATTCAGTACTTC.

The rearrangement uses TRBV28 and TRBJ2-7, with 7 bases that match TRBD1. V shed 3 bases and J 4 bases; nucleotides not matched to a gene: 6. Germline values: CDR1 MDHEN, CDR2 SYDVKM. The CDR3 loop spans 14 amino acids. The CDR3 spells CASSFDPGGYEQYF. Written as DNA, the CDR3 is TGTGCCAGCAGTTTCGATCCAGGGGGTTACGAGCAGTACTTC. Drawing the rest from reference TRBV28 and TRBJ2-7, the complete variable domain is DVKVTQSSRYLVKRTGEKVFLECVQDMDHENMFWYRQDPGLGLRLIYFSYDVKMKEKGDIPEGYSVSREKKERFSLILESASTNQTSMYLCASSFDPGGYEQYFGPGTRLTVT.

The V gene is TRBV2, the J gene TRBJ2-5, with D unresolved. The V gene's germline CDR1 is SNHLY and CDR2 FYNNEI. V lost 2 bases, J lost 4 bases, and 8 bases lay in between. The CDR3 runs 13 residues. The CDR3 DNA sequence: TGTGCCAGCAGTGAATGGGGTATAGAGACCCAGTACTTC. It yields the protein CASSEWGIETQYF.

The rearrangement links TRBV5-1 to TRBJ2-1, with 9 bases that match TRBD2. J gave up 3 bases and V 0 bases, and 4 bases lay outside the gene matches. This CDR3 has 16 residues. Germline V gene lookup returns CDR1 SGHRS and CDR2 YFSETQ. The chain's CDR3 is CASSLVLAGIYNEQFF. CDR3 DNA sequence: TGCGCCAGCAGCTTGGTGCTAGCGGGGATCTACAATGAGCAGTTCTTC.

This clone appeared a few times. The chain employs TRBV29-1 and TRBJ1-2; D might be TRBD1 (5 bases). Germline-derived CDR1 and CDR2 are SQVTM and ANQGSEA. The CDR3 length is 13 residues. Trimming stripped 7 bases from V and 4 bases from J, with 16 bases between. CDR3 residues: CSAQLTEVYGYTF. In nucleotides, the CDR3 is TGCAGCGCTCAGCTGACAGAAGTCTATGGCTACACCTTC. Complete variable domain (other parts from reference TRBV29-1 and TRBJ1-2): SAVISQKPSRDICQRGTSLTIQCQVDSQVTMMFWYRQQPGQSLTLIATANQGSEATYESGFVIDKFPISRPNLTFSTLTVSNMSPEDSSIYLCSAQLTEVYGYTFGSGTRLTVV.